This T cell receptor (beta chain) was profiled in a study of cytomegalovirus exposure and HLA in healthy donors. Points from the study as a whole: TRBV6-2, TRBV6-3 and other indistinguishable V segments were excluded. Another analysis was done later, and it associated roughly 15,000 TCR beta sequences with HLA alleles at 0.05 false discovery rate. The number of N-insertions in an Asian-associated ancestry cluster was reportedly below the approximately 700-donor mean in a later analysis.

Germline assignment: CDR1 SNHLY and CDR2 FYNNEI. V shed 9 bases and J shed 2 bases, with 11 bases lying between them. The CDR3 runs to 14 residues. The PCR contained 60 Vbeta and 13 Jbeta primers. TCRdb keeps only in-frame clones here, not all; method: immunoSEQ multiplex PCR. This listing includes around 100,000 clones. As regards this clone: Its antigen is unknown.

Sample: PBMCs. This sequence was found in a man in his forties or fifties in good health and CMV-seropositive. The chain employs TRBV2 and TRBJ2-6, with D uncertain. CDR3 sequence: CASSRVAGANVLTF. Here the CDR3 DNA reads TGTGCCAGTTCTCGAGTGGCTGGGGCCAACGTCCTGACTTTC. The full variable domain, with the rest looked up from reference TRBV2 and TRBJ2-6, is EPEVTQTPSHQVTQMGQEVILRCVPISNHLYFYWYRQILGQKVEFLVSFYNNEISEKSEIFDDQFSVERPDGSNFTLKIRSTKLEDSAMYFCASSRVAGANVLTFGAGSRLTVL.